This T cell receptor (beta chain) was captured by sequencing in a study of blood T cell repertoires in COVID-19. Study-wide background: Italy, Spain and the United States were the sources of the convalescent and acute COVID-19 samples. T cells, B-cell-depleted T cells, or PBMCs provided the cDNA or gDNA that served as material.

Original data processing: Quantification of nucleated cells was approximated via reference gene primer amplification. Some clones are missing from TCRdb's copy, which holds only in-frame ones; the method was immunoSEQ multiplex PCR. V and J calls and clone size are those listed in that table; D and trimming were worked out from the DNA. Of about 74,000 clones detected, around 90% appear once; the ten largest clones hold 29%. Germline V gives CDR1 LNHDA, CDR2 SQIVND (reference sequence). The ends lost 7 bases at V and 5 bases at J; junction bases unmatched: 10. The CDR3 spans 15 residues. This clonotype was sampled from an elderly woman with active or convalescent COVID-19. Sequencing input: peripheral blood. The rearrangement joins TRBV19 to TRBJ2-1, with TRBD2 matching over 8 bases. The CDR3 is CASIRAGGQNNEQFF. The CDR3 DNA is TGTGCCAGTATTCGGGCGGGGGGCCAGAACAATGAGCAGTTCTTC.